A selection of T cell receptor beta chains follows, all from one sample in a study of blood T cell repertoires in COVID-19. Method: immunoSEQ multiplex PCR; TCRdb's copy keeps in-frame clones and lacks some. Here the sample spans about 120,000 clones, more than 60% being singletons. What was sequenced was peripheral blood. The receptor set was obtained from a man aged 45-65 years with acute or convalescent COVID-19. CDR3s leave out the opening cysteine and the closing phenylalanine or tryptophan. Each record gives: J gene, V gene, CDR3 protein.

TRBJ2-1 | TRBV28 | ASSLRRDPNEQF
TRBJ2-3 | TRBV5-1 | ASSIQGASTDTQY
TRBJ2-7 | TRBV7-9 | ASSLAAYEQY
TRBJ2-7 | TRBV7-9 | ASSSVAYEQY
TRBJ1-2 | TRBV7-3 | ASILHVGQASNYGYT
TRBJ2-7 | TRBV12-3/TRBV12-4 | ASSLAPGQAV
TRBJ1-4 | TRBV7-9 | ASSAGQGLNEKLF
TRBJ1-3 | TRBV4-1 | ASSQERSGGSGNTIY
TRBJ2-7 | TRBV9 | ASSAGLAGGDRGEQY
TRBJ1-2 | TRBV18 | ASSSGTGTNYGYT